These 13 T cell receptor beta chains were all obtained from the same sample, sequenced in a study of regulatory T cells in long-lasting Graves disease. Stated time point: newly diagnosed GD, antithyroid drugs for less than 3 months. Isolated PBMC RNA provided the starting material for the TCR library. Library construction for TCR beta used iRepertoire HTBI primers and Arm-PCR of CDR3 regions. TCRdb processed the multiplex PCR reads anew with MiXCR; each CDR3 protein has one entry. The data contain about 610,000 distinct CDR3 sequences, about 16% of them seen just once; the ten biggest clones take up about 12%. A further study also used this sample, focusing on T cells in Graves' hyperthyroidism and ophthalmopathy.

The sequencing used peripheral blood mononuclear cells (PBMCs), collected at new diagnosis, from a patient treated with antithyroid drugs. These receptors were obtained from a man aged 18 to 29 with Graves disease.

The chain recombines TRBV6-1 with TRBJ2-3; 9 bases agree with TRBD2. The junction had 6 bases not matched to a gene; V was cut back by 5 bases and J by 3 bases. The germline gives CDR1 MNHNS, CDR2 SASEGT. The CDR3 covers 15 residues. Here the CDR3 DNA reads TGTGCCAGCAGTCCCGGGACTAGCCTTACAGATACGCAGTATTTT. Translating it yields CASSPGTSLTDTQYF.

On this clonotype: A much larger clone sits a single nucleotide away, making a read error possible. V and J are TRBV7-3 and TRBJ2-7; D is perhaps TRBD1 or TRBD2 (5 bases each). CDR1 is SGHTA, CDR2 FQGTGA, per germline. This CDR3 has 15 amino acids. CDR3 DNA: TGTGCCAGCAGCTTAGCCTCGGGGACCGCCTACGGGCAGTACTTC. Translated, it gives CASSLASGTAYGQYF.

Note on this clonotype: An end of the junction does not agree with germline; a read error may underlie this. The rearrangement uses TRBV7-7 and TRBJ2-7; D is perhaps TRBD2 (5 bases). This CDR3 has 14 amino acids. Germline V gene lookup returns CDR1 SSHAT and CDR2 FNYEAQ (reference sequence). CDR3 DNA sequence: TGTGCTAGCAGCCCCGGACTGGAGTCCTACGAGCAGTACTTC. Translation: CASSPGLESYEQYF.

The sample holds many counts of this clonotype. This sequence joins TRBV6-2 or TRBV6-3 and TRBJ2-1; D unclear. This CDR3 comprises 13 residues. The germline V and J ends were trimmed by 0 bases and 15 bases, with 15 bases remaining between them. Germline V gene data show CDR1 as MNHEY and CDR2 as SVGEGT. The CDR3 spells CASSYSPSTPGFF. In DNA form, the CDR3 reads TGTGCCAGCAGTTACTCTCCTAGTACCCCAGGGTTCTTC.

The V call is TRBV12-3 or TRBV12-4, the J call TRBJ1-2; no reliable D call. Trimming left V 6 bases short and J 2 bases short, with 10 bases between. This CDR3 comprises 13 residues. The CDR3 DNA follows: TGTGCCAGCAGCTTATCAGCGAACTATGGCTACACCTTC. This sequence encodes CASSLSANYGYTF.

The chain has TRBV9 and TRBJ2-7; D perhaps matches TRBD2 (6 bases). Per germline, CDR1 SGDLS and CDR2 YYNGEE. This CDR3 contains 17 residues. Deletions cut 0 bases from V and 1 base from J, with 17 bases between. In nucleotides, the CDR3 is TGTGCCAGCAGCGTAGATGGAGGGGTTTACCATTCCTACGAGCAGTACTTC. Its protein is CASSVDGGVYHSYEQYF.

Turning to this clonotype: This may arise from a read error, as a much more abundant clone is one base away. The chain combines TRBV29-1 with TRBJ2-3; D perhaps matches TRBD2 (5 bases). V lost 3 bases to trimming and J lost 4 bases, with 14 bases between them. The germline gives CDR1 SQVTM, CDR2 ANQGSEA. This CDR3 has 14 amino acids. The CDR3 protein is CSVDVPPGADTQYF. The CDR3 DNA reads as TGCAGCGTTGATGTGCCGCCCGGGGCAGATACGCAGTATTTT.

The table lists this clonotype with many counts. One end of the junction is discordant with germline, which a read error may explain. The chain links TRBV2 to TRBJ2-1; D is ambiguous. The germline V gene has CDR1 SNHLY and CDR2 FYNNEI. The CDR3 is 11 amino acids. The CDR3: CASSALNGQFF. CDR3 in DNA: TGTGCCAGCAGTGCCCTTAATGGGCAGTTCTTC.

The rearrangement joins TRBV20-1 to TRBJ1-2; the match to TRBD1 covers 12 bases. Germline lookup yields CDR1 DFQATT and CDR2 SNEGSKA (reference sequence). The CDR3 has 14 amino acids. Trimming took 3 bases from V and 8 from J; bases not matched to a gene: 7. CDR3 region: CSASEGTGGLGYTF. The CDR3, as DNA: TGCAGTGCTAGTGAGGGGACAGGGGGCTTGGGCTACACCTTC.

This clonotype was seen a few times. This chain uses TRBV12-3 or TRBV12-4 with TRBJ1-6, with TRBD1 as a possible D gene (6 bases). CDR3 length equals 16 residues. V was cut by 4 bases and J by 7 bases, with 17 bases left in between. CDR3 loop: CASSSGAPLGNSPLHF. The CDR3 DNA is TGTGCCAGCAGTTCGGGGGCGCCCCTGGGAAATTCACCCCTCCACTTT.

The sample holds a few counts of this clonotype. The chain couples TRBV6-1 to TRBJ2-1; D gene ambiguous. The CDR3 contains 14 residues. Per the germline V gene, CDR1 is MNHNS and CDR2 is SASEGT. The V end was cut by 5 bases, the J end by 5 bases, with 13 bases between. The CDR3 DNA reads TGTGCCAGCAGTACCCGAATCCGCGACAATGAGCAGTTCTTC. As protein: CASSTRIRDNEQFF.

A few counts support this clonotype. The chain uses TRBV20-1 and TRBJ1-4; D remains unclear. Germline CDR1 reads DFQATT; CDR2 reads SNEGSKA (reference sequence). There are 13 residues in the CDR3. V gave up 3 bases and J gave up 4 bases, with 9 bases separating them. The DNA for the CDR3 is TGCAGTGCTAGGCGGCGGGGTAATGAAAAACTGTTTTTT. Protein sequence: CSARRRGNEKLFF.

This clonotype was seen at least ten times. The CDR3: CASSEATNQETQYF. As DNA, the CDR3 is TGTGCCAGCAGTGAAGCGACAAACCAAGAGACCCAGTACTTC. This chain uses TRBV2 with TRBJ2-5; no definite D call. V shed 0 bases and J shed 0 bases, with 5 bases lying between them. Germline-derived CDR1 and CDR2 are SNHLY and FYNNEI. This CDR3 contains 14 residues.